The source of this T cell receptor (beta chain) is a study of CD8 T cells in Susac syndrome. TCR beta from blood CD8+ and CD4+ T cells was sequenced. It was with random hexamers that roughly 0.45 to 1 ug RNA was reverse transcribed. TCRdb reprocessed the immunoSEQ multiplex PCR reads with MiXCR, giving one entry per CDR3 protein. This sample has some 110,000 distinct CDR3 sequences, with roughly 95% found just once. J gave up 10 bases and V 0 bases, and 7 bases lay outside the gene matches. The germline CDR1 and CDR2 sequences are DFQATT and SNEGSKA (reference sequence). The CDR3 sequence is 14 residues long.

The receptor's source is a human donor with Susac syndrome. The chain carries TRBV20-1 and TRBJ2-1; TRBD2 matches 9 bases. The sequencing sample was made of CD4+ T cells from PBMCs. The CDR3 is CSAREIAGVHEQFF. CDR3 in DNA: TGCAGTGCTAGAGAAATAGCGGGAGTCCACGAGCAGTTCTTC.